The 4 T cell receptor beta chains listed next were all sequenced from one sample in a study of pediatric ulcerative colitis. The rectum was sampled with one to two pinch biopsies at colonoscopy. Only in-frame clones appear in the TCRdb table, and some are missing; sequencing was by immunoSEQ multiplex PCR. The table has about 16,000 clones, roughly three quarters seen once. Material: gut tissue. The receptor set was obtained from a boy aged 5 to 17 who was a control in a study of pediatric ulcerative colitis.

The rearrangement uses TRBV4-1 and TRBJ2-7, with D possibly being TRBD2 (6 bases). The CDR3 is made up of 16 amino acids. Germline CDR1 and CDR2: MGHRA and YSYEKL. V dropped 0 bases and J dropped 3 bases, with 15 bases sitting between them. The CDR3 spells CASSQDSSGAYYEQYF. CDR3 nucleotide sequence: TGCGCCAGCAGCCAAGATAGTAGCGGAGCTTACTACGAGCAGTACTTC.

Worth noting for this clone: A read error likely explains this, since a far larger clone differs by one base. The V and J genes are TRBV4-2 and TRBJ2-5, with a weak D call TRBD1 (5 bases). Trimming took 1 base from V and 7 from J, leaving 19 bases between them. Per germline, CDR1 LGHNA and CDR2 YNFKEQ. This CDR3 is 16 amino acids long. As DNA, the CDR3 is TGTGCCAGCAGCCAAGGACAGATGTCCCCGTTATTGACCCAGTACTTC. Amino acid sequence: CASSQGQMSPLLTQYF.

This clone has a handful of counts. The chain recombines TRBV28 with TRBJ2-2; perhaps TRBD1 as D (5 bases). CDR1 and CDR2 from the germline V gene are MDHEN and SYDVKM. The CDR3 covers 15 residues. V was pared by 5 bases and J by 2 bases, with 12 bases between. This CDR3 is CASSVIGDNTGELFF. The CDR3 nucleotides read TGTGCCAGCAGTGTTATAGGGGATAACACCGGGGAGCTGTTTTTT.

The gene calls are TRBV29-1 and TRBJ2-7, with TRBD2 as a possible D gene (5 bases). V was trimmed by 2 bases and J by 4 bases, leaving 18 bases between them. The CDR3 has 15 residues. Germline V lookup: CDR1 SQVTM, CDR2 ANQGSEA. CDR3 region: CSVEIMGMGRYEQYF. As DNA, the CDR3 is TGCAGCGTTGAAATAATGGGGATGGGGAGATACGAGCAGTACTTC.